Given below is one T cell receptor (beta chain) in context. Recruitment covered 20 to 25 US areas and drew participants whose ages spanned roughly 18 to 100 years. Cohorts were determined from participant-reported clinical history. Two negative PCRs, clearance, or symptom resolution had been documented for recovered Cohort 3 donors. This sample was included in a study of blood T cell repertoires in COVID-19. The repertoire was sequenced with immunoSEQ multiplex PCR; TCRdb's copy has only in-frame clones and lacks some. The data show a few hundred thousand clones, approximately 92% seen once. From germline, CDR1 is MRHNA and CDR2 SNTAGT. This CDR3 has 18 residues. Trimming at V came to 1 base and at J to 0 bases, leaving 7 bases not matched to a gene.

Sequenced: PBMCs or T cells enriched from blood (not recorded which). The sequence was obtained from a woman between 18 and 30 years old who had recovered from COVID-19. This rearrangement joins TRBV6-4 to TRBJ1-5; 9 bases agree with TRBD1. Here the CDR3 reads CASSDWDREEVSNQPQHF. In DNA form, the CDR3 reads TGTGCCAGCAGTGACTGGGACAGGGAAGAAGTTAGCAATCAGCCCCAGCATTTT.